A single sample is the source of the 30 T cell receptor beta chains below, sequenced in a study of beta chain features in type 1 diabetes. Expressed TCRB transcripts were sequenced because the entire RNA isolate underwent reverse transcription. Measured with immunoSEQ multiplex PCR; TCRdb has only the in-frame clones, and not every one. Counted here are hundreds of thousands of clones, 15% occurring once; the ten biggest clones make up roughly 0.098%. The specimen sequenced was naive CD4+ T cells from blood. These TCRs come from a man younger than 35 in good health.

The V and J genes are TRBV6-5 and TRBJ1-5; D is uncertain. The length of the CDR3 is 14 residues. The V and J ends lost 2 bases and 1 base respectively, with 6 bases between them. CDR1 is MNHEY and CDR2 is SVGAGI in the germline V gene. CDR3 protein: CASSYRGSNQPQHF. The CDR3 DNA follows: TGTGCCAGCAGTTACAGAGGGAGCAATCAGCCCCAGCATTTT.

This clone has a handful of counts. CDR3 in amino acids: CASSLAGSPNQPQHF. DNA for the CDR3: TGTGCCAGCAGCTTAGCCGGGAGCCCCAATCAGCCCCAGCATTTT. The V and J genes are TRBV7-2 and TRBJ1-5; D not resolved. The germline V gene encodes CDR1 SGHTA and CDR2 FQGNSA. The CDR3 is 15 residues long. The V end lost 0 bases, the J end lost 3 bases, and 9 bases lay between the germline ends. The full variable domain, completed using reference TRBV7-2 and TRBJ1-5, is GAGVSQSPSNKVTEKGKDVELRCDPISGHTALYWYRQSLGQGLEFLIYFQGNSAPDKSGLPSDRFSAERTGGSVSTLTIQRTQQEDSAVYLCASSLAGSPNQPQHFGDGTRLSIL.

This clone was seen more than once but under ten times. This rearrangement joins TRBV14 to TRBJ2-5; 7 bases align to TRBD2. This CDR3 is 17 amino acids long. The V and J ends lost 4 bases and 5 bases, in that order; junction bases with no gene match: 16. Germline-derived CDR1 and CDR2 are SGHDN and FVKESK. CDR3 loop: CASSPKERAGRTETQYF. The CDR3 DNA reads TGTGCCAGCAGCCCCAAAGAGCGAGCGGGAAGAACTGAGACCCAGTACTTC.

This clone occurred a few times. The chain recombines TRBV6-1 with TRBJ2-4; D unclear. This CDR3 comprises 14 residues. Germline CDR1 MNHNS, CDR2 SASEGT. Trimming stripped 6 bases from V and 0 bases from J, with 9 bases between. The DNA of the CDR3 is TGTGCCAGCAGAGCCTTTCTAGCCAAAAACATTCAGTACTTC. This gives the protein CASRAFLAKNIQYF.

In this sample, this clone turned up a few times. CDR3: CSADFYNEQFF. CDR3 nucleotide sequence: TGCAGTGCTGATTTCTACAATGAGCAGTTCTTC. The chain has TRBV20-1 and TRBJ2-1; D not certain. V lost 5 bases, J lost 3 bases, and 5 bases lay in between. The length of the CDR3 is 11 residues. Germline V gene data show CDR1 as DFQATT and CDR2 as SNEGSKA (reference sequence).

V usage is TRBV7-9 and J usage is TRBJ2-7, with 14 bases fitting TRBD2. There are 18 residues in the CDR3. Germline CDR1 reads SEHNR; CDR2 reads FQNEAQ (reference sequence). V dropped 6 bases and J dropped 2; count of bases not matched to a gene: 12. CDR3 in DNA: TGTGCCAGCAGAGCGGGGACTAGCGGGAGCGGGACGGCCTACGAGCAGTACTTC. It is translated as CASRAGTSGSGTAYEQYF.

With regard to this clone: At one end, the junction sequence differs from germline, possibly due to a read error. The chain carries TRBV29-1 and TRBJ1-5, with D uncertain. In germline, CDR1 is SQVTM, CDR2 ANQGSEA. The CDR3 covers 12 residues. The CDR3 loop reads CSVGSGGQSQHF. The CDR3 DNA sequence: TGCAGCGTTGGGAGTGGAGGTCAGTCCCAGCATTTT.

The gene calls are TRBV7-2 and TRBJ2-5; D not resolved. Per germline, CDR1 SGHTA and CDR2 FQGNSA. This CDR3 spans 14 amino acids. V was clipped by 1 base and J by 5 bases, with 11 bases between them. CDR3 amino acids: CASSLEAVRETQYF. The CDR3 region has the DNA TGTGCCAGCAGCTTAGAAGCCGTCCGGGAGACCCAGTACTTC.

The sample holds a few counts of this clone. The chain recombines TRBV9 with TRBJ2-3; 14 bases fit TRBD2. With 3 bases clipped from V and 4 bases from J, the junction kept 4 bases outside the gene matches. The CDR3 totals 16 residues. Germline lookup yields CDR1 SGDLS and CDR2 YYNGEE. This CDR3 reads CASSARLAGGSDTQYF. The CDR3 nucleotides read TGTGCCAGCAGCGCCCGACTAGCGGGAGGGTCAGATACGCAGTATTTT.

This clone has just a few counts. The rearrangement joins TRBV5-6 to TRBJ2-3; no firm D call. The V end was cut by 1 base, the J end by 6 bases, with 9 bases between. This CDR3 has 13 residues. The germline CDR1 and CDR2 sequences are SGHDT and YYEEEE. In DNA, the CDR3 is TGTGCCAGCAGCTTGAGTGGACCTGATACGCAGTATTTT. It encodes CASSLSGPDTQYF.

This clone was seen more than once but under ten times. The chain's CDR3 is CASSLVRRREQFF. Written as DNA, the CDR3 is TGTGCCAGCAGCCTAGTACGCAGGCGGGAGCAGTTCTTC. The J gene is TRBJ2-1, the V gene TRBV13; D is uncertain. Per germline, CDR1 PRHDT and CDR2 FYEKMQ (reference sequence). The length of the CDR3 is 13 residues. Trimming left V 5 bases short and J 10 bases short, with 15 bases between.

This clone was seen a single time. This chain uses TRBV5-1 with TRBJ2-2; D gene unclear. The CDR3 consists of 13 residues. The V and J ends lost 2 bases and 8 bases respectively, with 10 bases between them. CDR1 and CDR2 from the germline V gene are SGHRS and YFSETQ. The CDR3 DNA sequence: TGCGCCAGCAGCTTAGGCGACCGAGGGGAGCTGTTTTTT. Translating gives CASSLGDRGELFF.

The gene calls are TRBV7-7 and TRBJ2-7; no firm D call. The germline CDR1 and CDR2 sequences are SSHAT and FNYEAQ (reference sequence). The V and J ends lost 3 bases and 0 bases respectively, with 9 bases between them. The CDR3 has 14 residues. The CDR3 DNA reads TGTGCCAGCAGCTTGTCTAGTCTCTCCTACGAGCAGTACTTC. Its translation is CASSLSSLSYEQYF.

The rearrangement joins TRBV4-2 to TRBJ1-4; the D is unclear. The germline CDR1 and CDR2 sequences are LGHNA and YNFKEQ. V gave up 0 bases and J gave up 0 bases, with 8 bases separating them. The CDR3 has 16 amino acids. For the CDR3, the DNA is TGTGCCAGCAGCCAAGACGCCAGTGCAACTAATGAAAAACTGTTTTTT. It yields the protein CASSQDASATNEKLFF.

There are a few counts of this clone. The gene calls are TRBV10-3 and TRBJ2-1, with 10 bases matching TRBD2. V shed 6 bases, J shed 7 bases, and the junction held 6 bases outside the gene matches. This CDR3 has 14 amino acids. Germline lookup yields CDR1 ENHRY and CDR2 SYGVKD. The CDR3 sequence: CAIRLAGAGNEQFF. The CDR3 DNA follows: TGTGCCATCAGGCTAGCGGGGGCCGGTAATGAGCAGTTCTTC.

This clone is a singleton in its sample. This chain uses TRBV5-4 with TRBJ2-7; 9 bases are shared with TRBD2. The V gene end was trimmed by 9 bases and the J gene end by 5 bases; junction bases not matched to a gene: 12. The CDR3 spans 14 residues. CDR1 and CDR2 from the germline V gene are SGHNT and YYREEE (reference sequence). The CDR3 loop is CAISVQRGANEQYF. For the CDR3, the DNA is TGTGCCATCTCGGTCCAGCGGGGGGCCAACGAGCAGTACTTC.

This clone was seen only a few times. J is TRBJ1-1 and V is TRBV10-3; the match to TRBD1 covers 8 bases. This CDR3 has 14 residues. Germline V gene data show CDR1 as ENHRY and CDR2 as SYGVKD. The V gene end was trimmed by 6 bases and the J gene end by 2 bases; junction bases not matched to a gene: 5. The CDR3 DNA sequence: TGTGCCATCAGGAAAACAGGGGGAAACACTGAAGCTTTCTTT. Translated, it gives CAIRKTGGNTEAFF.

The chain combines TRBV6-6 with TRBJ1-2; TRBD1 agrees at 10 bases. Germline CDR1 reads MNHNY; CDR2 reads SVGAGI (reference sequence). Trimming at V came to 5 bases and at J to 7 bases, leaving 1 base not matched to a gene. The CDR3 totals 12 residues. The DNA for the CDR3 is TGTGCCAGCAGTGGGACAGGGGCTGGCTACACCTTC. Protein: CASSGTGAGYTF.

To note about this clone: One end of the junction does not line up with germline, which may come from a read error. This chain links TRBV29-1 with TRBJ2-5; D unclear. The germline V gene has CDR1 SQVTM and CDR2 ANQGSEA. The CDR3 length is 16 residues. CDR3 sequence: CSVEGVAPPGQETQYF. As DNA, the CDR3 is TGCAGCGTTGAAGGCGTGGCACCACCCGGCCAAGAAACCCAGTACTTC.

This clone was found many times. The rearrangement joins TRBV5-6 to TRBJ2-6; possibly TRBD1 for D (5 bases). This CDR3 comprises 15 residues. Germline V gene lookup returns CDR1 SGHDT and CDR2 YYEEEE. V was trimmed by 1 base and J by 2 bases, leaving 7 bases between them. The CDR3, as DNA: TGTGCCAGCAGCTTGCAGGGCGCTGGGGCCAACGTCCTGACTTTC. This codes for CASSLQGAGANVLTF. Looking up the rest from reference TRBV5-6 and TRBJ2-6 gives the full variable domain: DAGVTQSPTHLIKTRGQQVTLRCSPKSGHDTVSWYQQALGQGPQFIFQYYEEEERQRGNFPDRFSGHQFPNYSSELNVNALLLGDSALYLCASSLQGAGANVLTFGAGSRLTVL.

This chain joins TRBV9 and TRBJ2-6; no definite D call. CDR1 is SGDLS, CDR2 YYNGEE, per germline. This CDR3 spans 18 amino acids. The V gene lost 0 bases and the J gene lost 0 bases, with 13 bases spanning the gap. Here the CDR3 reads CASSVVPGTLSGANVLTF. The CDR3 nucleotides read TGTGCCAGCAGCGTAGTTCCAGGAACCCTCTCTGGGGCCAACGTCCTGACTTTC.

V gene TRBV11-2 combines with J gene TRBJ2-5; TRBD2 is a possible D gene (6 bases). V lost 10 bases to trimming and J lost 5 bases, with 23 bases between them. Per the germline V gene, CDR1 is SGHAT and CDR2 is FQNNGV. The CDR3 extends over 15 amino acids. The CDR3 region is CAISHYQGGRETQYF. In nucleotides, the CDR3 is TGTGCCATCTCACATTACCAGGGAGGTCGGGAGACCCAGTACTTC.

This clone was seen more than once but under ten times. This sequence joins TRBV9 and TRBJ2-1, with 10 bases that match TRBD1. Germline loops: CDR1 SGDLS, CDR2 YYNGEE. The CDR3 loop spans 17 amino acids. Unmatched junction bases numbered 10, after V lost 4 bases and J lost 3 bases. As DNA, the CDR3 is TGTGCCAGCAGCCCCCTAGGGGGGACAGGGGTCTACAATGAGCAGTTCTTC. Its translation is CASSPLGGTGVYNEQFF.

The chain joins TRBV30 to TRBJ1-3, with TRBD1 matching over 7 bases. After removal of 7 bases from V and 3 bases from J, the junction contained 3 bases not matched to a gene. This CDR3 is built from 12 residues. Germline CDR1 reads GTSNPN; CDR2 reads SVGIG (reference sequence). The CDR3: CASNRGGNTIYF. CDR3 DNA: TGTGCCTCTAACAGGGGTGGAAACACCATATATTTT.

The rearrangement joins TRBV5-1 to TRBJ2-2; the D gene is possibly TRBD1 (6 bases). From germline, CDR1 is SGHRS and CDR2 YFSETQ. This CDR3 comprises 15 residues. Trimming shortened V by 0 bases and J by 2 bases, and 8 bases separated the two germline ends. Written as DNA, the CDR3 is TGCGCCAGCAGCTTGGAGGGGACAAACACCGGGGAGCTGTTTTTT. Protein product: CASSLEGTNTGELFF.

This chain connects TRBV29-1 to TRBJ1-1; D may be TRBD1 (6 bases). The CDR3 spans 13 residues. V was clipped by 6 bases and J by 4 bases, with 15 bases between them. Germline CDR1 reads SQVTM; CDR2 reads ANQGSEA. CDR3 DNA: TGCAGCGTCCACAGGGAGGTGCGCACTGAAGCTTTCTTT. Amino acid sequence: CSVHREVRTEAFF. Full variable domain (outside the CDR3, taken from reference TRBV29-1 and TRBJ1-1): SAVISQKPSRDICQRGTSLTIQCQVDSQVTMMFWYRQQPGQSLTLIATANQGSEATYESGFVIDKFPISRPNLTFSTLTVSNMSPEDSSIYLCSVHREVRTEAFFGQGTRLTVV.

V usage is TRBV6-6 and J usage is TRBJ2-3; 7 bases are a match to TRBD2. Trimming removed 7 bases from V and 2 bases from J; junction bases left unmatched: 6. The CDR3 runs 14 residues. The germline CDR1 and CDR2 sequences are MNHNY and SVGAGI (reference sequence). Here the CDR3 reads CASKRAGYTDTQYF. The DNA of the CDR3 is TGTGCCAGCAAGCGAGCGGGGTACACAGATACGCAGTATTTT.

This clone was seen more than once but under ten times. The CDR3: CASSPSAFSGGADTQYF. CDR3 DNA sequence: TGTGCCAGCAGCCCAAGTGCTTTTAGCGGGGGTGCAGATACGCAGTATTTT. The J gene is TRBJ2-3, the V gene TRBV7-6; 9 bases are shared with TRBD2. Germline V gene lookup returns CDR1 SGHVS and CDR2 FNYEAQ. This CDR3 has 17 residues. Unmatched junction bases numbered 13, after V lost 5 bases and J lost 4 bases.

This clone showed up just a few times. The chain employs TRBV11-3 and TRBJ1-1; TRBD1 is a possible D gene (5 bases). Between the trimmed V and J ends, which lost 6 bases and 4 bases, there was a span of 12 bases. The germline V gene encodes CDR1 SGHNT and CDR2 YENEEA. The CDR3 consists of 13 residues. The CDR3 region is CASSSGFGTEAFF. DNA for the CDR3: TGTGCCAGCAGTTCAGGGTTTGGCACTGAAGCTTTCTTT.

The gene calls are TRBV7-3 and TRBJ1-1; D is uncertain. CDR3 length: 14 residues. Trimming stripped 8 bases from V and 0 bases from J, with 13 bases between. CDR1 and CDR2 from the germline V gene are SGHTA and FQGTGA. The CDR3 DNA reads TGTGCCAGCTCAGAGATGGGGATGAACACTGAAGCTTTCTTT. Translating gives CASSEMGMNTEAFF.